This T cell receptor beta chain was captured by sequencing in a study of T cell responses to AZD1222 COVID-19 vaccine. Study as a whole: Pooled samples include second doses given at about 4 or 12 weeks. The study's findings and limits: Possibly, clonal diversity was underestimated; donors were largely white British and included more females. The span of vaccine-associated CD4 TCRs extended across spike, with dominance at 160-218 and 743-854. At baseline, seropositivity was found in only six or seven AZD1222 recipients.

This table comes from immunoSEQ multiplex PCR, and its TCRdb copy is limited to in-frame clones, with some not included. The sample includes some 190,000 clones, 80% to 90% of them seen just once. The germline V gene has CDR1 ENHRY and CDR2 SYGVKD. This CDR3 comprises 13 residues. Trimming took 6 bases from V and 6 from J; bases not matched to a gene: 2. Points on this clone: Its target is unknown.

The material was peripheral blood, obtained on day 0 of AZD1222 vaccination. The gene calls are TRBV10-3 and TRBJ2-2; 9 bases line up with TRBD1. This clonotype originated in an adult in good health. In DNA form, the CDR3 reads TGTGCCATCAGGGGACAGGGACCCGGGGAGCTGTTTTTT. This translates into CAIRGQGPGELFF.